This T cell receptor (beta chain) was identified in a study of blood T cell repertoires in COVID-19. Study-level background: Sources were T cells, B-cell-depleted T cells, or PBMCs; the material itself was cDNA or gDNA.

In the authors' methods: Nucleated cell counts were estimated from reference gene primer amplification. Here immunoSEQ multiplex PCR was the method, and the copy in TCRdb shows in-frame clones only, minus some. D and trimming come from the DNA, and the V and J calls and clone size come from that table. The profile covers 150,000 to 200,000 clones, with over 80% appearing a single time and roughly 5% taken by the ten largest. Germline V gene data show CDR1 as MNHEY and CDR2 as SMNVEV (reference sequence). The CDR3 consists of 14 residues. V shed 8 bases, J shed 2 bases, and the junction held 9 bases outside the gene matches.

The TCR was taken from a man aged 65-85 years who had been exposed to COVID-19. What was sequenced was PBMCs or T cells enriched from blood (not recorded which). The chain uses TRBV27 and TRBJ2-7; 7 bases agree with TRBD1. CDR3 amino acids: CASGDSLSPYEQYF. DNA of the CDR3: TGTGCCAGCGGGGACAGTTTATCCCCCTACGAGCAGTACTTC.